This TCR beta chain was obtained from a study of CD8 T cells in Susac syndrome. Study-wide results and limits: None of the CD4+ T cell repertoires in Susac syndrome showed clonal expansion.

V lost 0 bases, J lost 5 bases, and 13 bases lay in between. The CDR3 consists of 16 residues. Per the germline V gene, CDR1 is MGHRA and CDR2 is YSYEKL. Reverse transcription of roughly 0.5 to 1 ug RNA used random hexamers. TCR beta CDR3 was amplified by immunoSEQ covering 54 Vbeta and 13 Jbeta. TCRdb redid the calling of the immunoSEQ multiplex PCR reads with MiXCR, one entry per CDR3 protein. The sample includes 100,000 to 150,000 distinct CDR3 sequences, just over 95% of them seen just once. As concerns this clonotype: The antigen is unknown.

The sample comprised CD4+ T cells from PBMCs. This TCR was recovered from a human donor with Susac syndrome. This chain joins TRBV4-1 and TRBJ2-2; tentatively, D is TRBD1 or TRBD2 (6 bases each). CDR3 protein: CASSQEGGLGTGELFF. The CDR3, as DNA: TGCGCCAGCAGCCAAGAAGGGGGACTTGGTACCGGGGAGCTGTTTTTT.